A single sample gave rise to the 14 T cell receptor beta chains below, sequenced in a study of blood T cell repertoires in COVID-19. Clones were sequenced by immunoSEQ multiplex PCR, and TCRdb holds only the in-frame ones, with some missing. Of 180,000 or so clones listed, about 86% are singletons. The specimen sequenced was peripheral blood. Every receptor here comes from a man in his sixties with acute or convalescent COVID-19.

V usage is TRBV4-1 and J usage is TRBJ1-2; a possible D gene is TRBD1 (5 bases). The CDR3 length is 15 residues. From germline, CDR1 is MGHRA and CDR2 YSYEKL. V lost 6 bases and J 1 base, leaving 15 bases between the germline ends. CDR3 sequence: CASSPQGSLNYGYTF. In DNA, the CDR3 is TGCGCCAGCAGTCCTCAGGGATCACTTAACTATGGCTACACCTTC.

The rearrangement uses TRBV27 and TRBJ2-3; 8 bases fit TRBD1. Looked up from germline, CDR1 is MNHEY and CDR2 is SMNVEV (reference sequence). The ends lost 5 bases at V and 4 bases at J; junction bases unmatched: 5. The CDR3 has 14 amino acids. Here the CDR3 DNA reads TGTGCCAGCAGTGATTCGGACAGGGCAGATACGCAGTATTTT. This encodes CASSDSDRADTQYF.

This clone was found once. The chain couples TRBV5-4 to TRBJ1-1; tentatively, D is TRBD1 (6 bases). This CDR3 has 15 amino acids. Germline CDR1 and CDR2: SGHNT and YYREEE (reference sequence). V was trimmed by 2 bases and J by 2 bases, leaving 13 bases between them. In DNA, the CDR3 is TGTGCCAGCAGCTTTACGACAGGCCATAACACTGAAGCTTTCTTT. Translation gives CASSFTTGHNTEAFF.

This clone was seen just once. V and J are TRBV5-1 and TRBJ2-3, with TRBD2 matching 7 bases. Germline assignment: CDR1 SGHRS and CDR2 YFSETQ. V lost 4 bases and J lost 6; bases outside the gene matches: 8. This CDR3 has 14 amino acids. CDR3 DNA sequence: TGCGCCAGCAGCCCTGGCCATAGCGGGGATACGCAGTATTTT. This codes for CASSPGHSGDTQYF.

The J gene is TRBJ1-2, the V gene TRBV7-2; 8 nucleotides agree with TRBD1. V was clipped by 7 bases and J by 7 bases; unmatched bases: 14. This CDR3 has 15 residues. CDR1 SGHTA and CDR2 FQGNSA come from the germline V gene. CDR3 bases: TGTGCCAGCAAGGGCGCCCCAGGGGGCGCTGGTGGCTACACCTTC. It yields the protein CASKGAPGGAGGYTF.

In DNA form, the CDR3 reads TGTGCCAGCCTACCGGGGATTAACGGGGAGCTGTTTTTT. Residues: CASLPGINGELFF. The chain has TRBV18 and TRBJ2-2; TRBD2 might be the D (5 bases). Trimming left V 8 bases short and J 7 bases short, with 14 bases between. This CDR3 contains 13 residues. Germline CDR1 and CDR2: KGHSH and LQKENI.

The chain employs TRBV19 and TRBJ2-7, with TRBD1 as a possible D gene (5 bases). Germline CDR1 LNHDA, CDR2 SQIVND (reference sequence). Trimming took off 8 bases at V and 2 bases at J, with 16 bases between the two ends. CDR3 length: 14 amino acids. The chain's CDR3 is CASRPQGEAYEQYF. The CDR3 region has the DNA TGTGCCAGTCGCCCCCAGGGCGAAGCCTACGAGCAGTACTTC.

The CDR3 sequence: CASSAQGTRNEKLFF. CDR3 bases: TGTGCCAGCAGCGCTCAGGGGACGCGGAATGAAAAACTGTTTTTT. The chain has TRBV7-8 and TRBJ1-4; tentatively, D is TRBD1 (6 bases). Germline V gene data show CDR1 as SGHVS and CDR2 as FQNEAQ. V was clipped by 5 bases and J by 5 bases, with 15 bases between them. The CDR3 is 15 residues long.

V gene TRBV24-1 combines with J gene TRBJ2-5, with a tentative D call TRBD2 (6 bases). Germline CDR1 KGHDR, CDR2 SFDVKD. The CDR3 runs 16 residues. V shed 4 bases and J shed 2 bases, with 16 bases lying between them. The CDR3 loop reads CATSDRRWRGQETQYF. CDR3 in DNA: TGTGCCACCAGTGACCGACGGTGGCGGGGACAAGAGACCCAGTACTTC.

V is TRBV5-4 and J is TRBJ2-7; 8 nucleotides agree with TRBD2. Germline loops: CDR1 SGHNT, CDR2 YYREEE (reference sequence). V gave up 0 bases and J gave up 6 bases; unmatched junction bases: 2. CDR3 size: 13 residues. The CDR3 nucleotides read TGTGCCAGCAGCTTGGGCGGGAGGAGCGAGCAGTACTTC. It encodes CASSLGGRSEQYF.

CDR3 nucleotides: TGTGCCTGGAGTGGCGCCCGACTAGCGGGGGACGGGGAGCTGTTTTTT. Protein product: CAWSGARLAGDGELFF. The chain uses TRBV30 and TRBJ2-2; TRBD2 agrees at 12 bases. V shed 1 base, J shed 7 bases, and the junction held 7 bases outside the gene matches. Germline-derived CDR1 and CDR2 are GTSNPN and SVGIG (reference sequence). CDR3 length: 16 amino acids.

The chain carries TRBV29-1 and TRBJ1-5, with TRBD1 identical over 8 bases. The CDR3 contains 13 residues. Germline V gene sequence: CDR1 SQVTM, CDR2 ANQGSEA. V shed 6 bases, J shed 4 bases, and the junction held 5 bases outside the gene matches. The CDR3 region is CSVRGQANQPQHF. The CDR3 region has the DNA TGCAGCGTCAGGGGGCAGGCTAATCAGCCCCAGCATTTT.

This clone has just one count. V is TRBV10-3 and J is TRBJ1-1; D may be TRBD1 (6 bases). Germline CDR1 and CDR2: ENHRY and SYGVKD. The ends were cut back, 6 bases at V and 0 bases at J, with 11 bases in the middle. The length of the CDR3 is 14 residues. This CDR3 reads CAISPGHMNTEAFF. The CDR3 nucleotides read TGTGCCATCAGCCCGGGACACATGAACACTGAAGCTTTCTTT.

V and J are TRBV15 and TRBJ1-4, with 7 bases lining up with TRBD1. Germline V gives CDR1 LNHNV, CDR2 YYDKDF (reference sequence). This CDR3 is 15 amino acids long. V shed 5 bases, J shed 0 bases, and the junction held 3 bases outside the gene matches. CDR3 DNA sequence: TGTGCCACCAGCGGTACAGGGGCAACTAATGAAAAACTGTTTTTT. Amino acid sequence: CATSGTGATNEKLFF. The complete variable domain, with remaining parts taken from reference TRBV15 and TRBJ1-4, reads DAMVIQNPRYQVTQFGKPVTLSCSQTLNHNVMYWYQQKSSQAPKLLFHYYDKDFNNEADTPDNFQSRRPNTSFCFLDIRSPGLGDTAMYLCATSGTGATNEKLFFGSGTQLSVL.